The clone carrying this T cell receptor beta chain was picked up many times. This sample was taken from a study of identical twins. TCRdb re-called the 5' RACE reads with MiXCR, one entry per CDR3 protein. The sample has about 700,000 distinct CDR3 sequences, roughly 6.2% seen once. This TCR derives from a man aged 18 to 30 in good health. The sample taken for sequencing was naive T cells sorted from blood.

The CDR3: CATDPHGQGYGYTF. CDR3 DNA: TGTGCCACCGACCCCCACGGACAGGGGTATGGCTACACCTTC. The V gene is TRBV10-3, the J gene TRBJ1-2, with TRBD1 matching over 9 bases. CDR3 length equals 14 residues. The V gene's germline CDR1 is ENHRY and CDR2 SYGVKD. With V trimmed by 10 bases and J by 5 bases, 11 bases remained unmatched.